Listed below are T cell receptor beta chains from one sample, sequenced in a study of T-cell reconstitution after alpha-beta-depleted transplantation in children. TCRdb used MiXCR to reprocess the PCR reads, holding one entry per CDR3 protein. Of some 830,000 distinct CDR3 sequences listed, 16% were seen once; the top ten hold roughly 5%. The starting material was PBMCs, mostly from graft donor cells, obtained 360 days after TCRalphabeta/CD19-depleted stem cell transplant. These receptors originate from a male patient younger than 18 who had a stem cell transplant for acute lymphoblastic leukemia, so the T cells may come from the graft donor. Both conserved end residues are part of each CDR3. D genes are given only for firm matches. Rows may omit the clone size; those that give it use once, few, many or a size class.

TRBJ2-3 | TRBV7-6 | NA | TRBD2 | TGTGCCAGCAGCGCTATACTAGCGGGCACAGATACGCAGTATTTT | CASSAILAGTDTQYF
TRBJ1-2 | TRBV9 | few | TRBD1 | TGTGCCAGCAGCGTCCTCGACAGGGGCTATGGCTACACCTTC | CASSVLDRGYGYTF
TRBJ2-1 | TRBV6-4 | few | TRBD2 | TGTGCCAGCAGTGGTGTAGCGGGAGGAAACAATGAGCAGTTCTTC | CASSGVAGGNNEQFF
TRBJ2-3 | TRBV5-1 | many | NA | TGCGCCAGCAGCTTCCCCAGTCGGGGCATCACAGATACGCAGTATTTT | CASSFPSRGITDTQYF
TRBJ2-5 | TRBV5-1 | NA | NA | TGCGCCAGCAGCTTACGTCAGGGTGAGACCCAGTACTTC | CASSLRQGETQYF
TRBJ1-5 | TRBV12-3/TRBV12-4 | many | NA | TGTGCCAGCAGTGCGGGATCGCCCCAGCATTTT | CASSAGSPQHF
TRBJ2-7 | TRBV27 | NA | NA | TGTGCCAGCAGTTGGGCGCAGAGGGACTACGAGCAGTACTTC | CASSWAQRDYEQYF
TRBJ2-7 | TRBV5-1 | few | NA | TGCGCCAGCAGGGGACCCCTACTTACTCTAGGGTACGAGCAGTACTTC | CASRGPLLTLGYEQYF
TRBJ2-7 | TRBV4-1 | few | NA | TGCGCCAGCAGCCCACACGATCGGGACGGCGGCGGCTACGAGCAGTACTTC | CASSPHDRDGGGYEQYF
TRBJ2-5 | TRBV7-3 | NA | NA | TGTGCCAGCAGCTTAACTTTCGGGCCACAAGAGACCCAGTACTTC | CASSLTFGPQETQYF
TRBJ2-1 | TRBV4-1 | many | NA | TGCGCCAGCAGCCTAAACCCTCCGGACTCGAGCTCCTACAATGAGCAGTTCTTC | CASSLNPPDSSSYNEQFF
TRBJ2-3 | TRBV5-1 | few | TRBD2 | TGCGCCAGCAGCGCAATGATAGCGGGGCCAACAGATACGCAGTATTTT | CASSAMIAGPTDTQYF
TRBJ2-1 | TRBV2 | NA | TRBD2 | TGTGCCAGCCTCGGGACTAGCGGCCACAATGAGCAGTTCTTC | CASLGTSGHNEQFF